In its sample, the clone carrying this T cell receptor (beta chain) was seen many times. Time point specified: newly diagnosed GD, antithyroid drugs for less than 3 months. After RNA was extracted from PBMCs, the TCR library was made from it. The sample belongs to a study of regulatory T cells in long-lasting Graves disease. The V gene's germline CDR1 is SGHTA and CDR2 FQGNSA. CDR3 length: 11 residues. Deletions cut 5 bases from V and 6 bases from J, with 5 bases between. TCR beta libraries were built with iRepertoire HTBI primers and Arm-PCR of CDR3 regions. TCRdb itself ran the multiplex PCR reads through MiXCR, one entry per CDR3 protein. Here the sample spans about 400,000 distinct CDR3 sequences, 15% being singletons. These sequences were also reported in another study, on T cells in Graves' hyperthyroidism and ophthalmopathy.

This chain joins TRBV7-2 and TRBJ2-1; unclear D gene. This clonotype was obtained from a woman aged 40 to 50 with Graves disease. This specimen consisted of peripheral blood mononuclear cells (PBMCs), obtained at new diagnosis, from a patient treated with antithyroid drugs. This CDR3 reads CASSSPNEQFF. The CDR3 DNA is TGTGCCAGCAGCAGTCCCAATGAGCAGTTCTTC.